One and the same sample provided the 25 T cell receptor beta chains below, sequenced in a study of shared clonotypes between healthy human individuals. Sequencing used immunoSEQ multiplex PCR; TCRdb keeps in-frame clones, though not all of them. This sample carries 550,000 to 850,000 clones, under 80% of them seen once, and the ten largest clones take 1.5% to 2%. Sequenced sample: memory CD4+ T cells sorted from blood. Noted subset: CD45RA-negative fraction. Every receptor here comes from a woman in her twenties or thirties in good health.

This clone was detected many times. The rearrangement joins TRBV19 to TRBJ2-1; D perhaps matches TRBD2 (6 bases). The germline V gene encodes CDR1 LNHDA and CDR2 SQIVND (reference sequence). The CDR3 loop spans 15 amino acids. V was clipped by 4 bases and J by 6 bases, with 16 bases between them. The CDR3 nucleotides are TGTGCCAGTAGTACCGTACTAGCTGGGTCCAATGAGCAGTTCTTC. Translating it yields CASSTVLAGSNEQFF.

The chain has TRBV7-9 and TRBJ1-2, with D unresolved. The CDR3 length is 13 residues. CDR1 and CDR2 from the germline V gene are SEHNR and FQNEAQ (reference sequence). The V and J ends lost 5 bases and 5 bases respectively, with 12 bases between them. The CDR3 DNA reads TGTGCCAGCAGCCTCGACGGTGGGTATGGCTACACCTTC. Translated: CASSLDGGYGYTF.

The rearrangement uses TRBV9 and TRBJ2-2; 8 nucleotides match TRBD1. The CDR3 is made up of 15 amino acids. Germline CDR1 reads SGDLS; CDR2 reads YYNGEE. The V and J ends lost 3 bases and 2 bases, in that order; junction bases with no gene match: 3. CDR3 in DNA: TGTGCCAGCAGCGATGGGACAGGCAACACCGGGGAGCTGTTTTTT. It specifies CASSDGTGNTGELFF. The full variable domain, completed using reference TRBV9 and TRBJ2-2, is DSGVTQTPKHLITATGQRVTLRCSPRSGDLSVYWYQQSLDQGLQFLIQYYNGEERAKGNILERFSAQQFPDLHSELNLSSLELGDSALYFCASSDGTGNTGELFFGEGSRLTVL.

The chain links TRBV5-1 to TRBJ2-3; 11 bases agree with TRBD2. Germline values: CDR1 SGHRS, CDR2 YFSETQ. The V segment lost 4 bases and the J segment 6 bases; nucleotides outside the gene matches: 10. The CDR3 sequence is 16 residues long. CDR3 nucleotides: TGCGCCAGCAGCCCCGGGGATAGCGGGAGGGCCGATACGCAGTATTTT. This encodes CASSPGDSGRADTQYF.

This rearrangement joins TRBV28 to TRBJ2-7; D is possibly TRBD1 (7 bases). Trimming left V 6 bases short and J 6 bases short, with 12 bases between. This CDR3 region has 12 residues. Germline V gene lookup returns CDR1 MDHEN and CDR2 SYDVKM. The CDR3 region is CASRPQGGEQYF. Written as DNA, the CDR3 is TGTGCCAGCAGACCTCAGGGGGGCGAGCAGTACTTC.

The rearrangement links TRBV6-1 to TRBJ2-5; tentatively, D is TRBD1 (5 bases). Per the germline V gene, CDR1 is MNHNS and CDR2 is SASEGT. V was clipped by 4 bases and J by 1 base, with 13 bases between them. There are 15 residues in the CDR3. The CDR3 DNA reads as TGTGCCAGCAGTGGCCAGCTAGGGGCCCAAGAGACCCAGTACTTC. Translated: CASSGQLGAQETQYF.

The chain is built from TRBV10-1 and TRBJ2-3, with 10 bases fitting TRBD2. V dropped 6 bases and J dropped 4; count of bases not matched to a gene: 7. Germline CDR1 reads WNHNN; CDR2 reads SYGVQD (reference sequence). The CDR3 has 15 amino acids. This CDR3 reads CASRPSGSRSDTQYF. The CDR3 coding sequence is TGCGCCAGCAGACCTAGCGGGAGTCGATCAGATACGCAGTATTTT.

There are many counts of this clone. The chain has TRBV6-5 and TRBJ1-2, with a tentative D call TRBD1 (6 bases). CDR3 length: 15 amino acids. From germline, CDR1 is MNHEY and CDR2 SVGAGI. Trimming took 4 bases from V and 6 from J, leaving 18 bases between them. This chain's CDR3 is CASSSLGGGADGYTF. CDR3 sequence (DNA): TGTGCCAGCAGTTCCCTAGGCGGGGGCGCCGATGGCTACACCTTC.

The chain employs TRBV7-3 and TRBJ2-1; TRBD1 matches 8 bases. The length of the CDR3 is 15 residues. Germline-derived CDR1 and CDR2 are SGHTA and FQGTGA. V shed 5 bases and J 3 bases; nucleotides not matched to a gene: 6. The CDR3 nucleotides read TGTGCCAGCAGCGAAGGACAGGGTAGCTACAATGAGCAGTTCTTC. Residues: CASSEGQGSYNEQFF.

This clone has a handful of counts. The V and J genes are TRBV29-1 and TRBJ2-1; 13 nucleotides line up with TRBD2. This CDR3 comprises 13 residues. CDR1 and CDR2 (germline): SQVTM, ANQGSEA. Trimming removed 6 bases from V and 7 bases from J; junction bases left unmatched: 3. CDR3: CSVRTSGRNEQFF. CDR3 DNA: TGCAGCGTCCGGACTAGCGGGAGAAATGAGCAGTTCTTC.

The rearrangement joins TRBV7-9 to TRBJ2-5; TRBD2 matches 15 bases. Germline V lookup: CDR1 SEHNR, CDR2 FQNEAQ (reference sequence). This CDR3 has 16 amino acids. Germline trimming cut 5 bases from V and 3 bases from J; bases unmatched to any gene: 4. Here the CDR3 reads CASSRGLAGGEETQYF. The CDR3 bases are TGTGCCAGCAGCCGAGGACTAGCGGGAGGGGAAGAGACCCAGTACTTC. Together with reference TRBV7-9 and TRBJ2-5, the CDR3 gives the full variable domain: DTGVSQNPRHKITKRGQNVTFRCDPISEHNRLYWYRQTLGQGPEFLTYFQNEAQLEKSRLLSDRFSAERPKGSFSTLEIQRTEQGDSAMYLCASSRGLAGGEETQYFGPGTRLLVL.

The sample holds many counts of this clone. V usage is TRBV7-8 and J usage is TRBJ2-3; weak D call: TRBD1 (6 bases). The CDR3 totals 16 residues. Deletions cut 3 bases from V and 1 base from J, with 14 bases between. Germline assignment: CDR1 SGHVS and CDR2 FQNEAQ. Here the CDR3 DNA reads TGTGCCAGCAGCTTCGGCGAACAGGGACGCACAGATACGCAGTATTTT. Amino acids: CASSFGEQGRTDTQYF.

A note on this clone: Other DNA sequences in the sample encode the same CDR3. J is TRBJ2-2 and V is TRBV5-1; the match to TRBD1 covers 7 bases. The CDR3 totals 15 residues. In germline, CDR1 is SGHRS, CDR2 YFSETQ. V dropped 3 bases and J dropped 4; count of bases not matched to a gene: 6. In DNA, the CDR3 is TGCGCCAGCAGCTCCGGGACAGAGGGCACCGGGGAGCTGTTTTTT. Protein product: CASSSGTEGTGELFF.

This clone was detected only a few times. J is TRBJ1-1 and V is TRBV18; a possible D gene is TRBD1 (5 bases). V was shortened by 3 bases and J by 11 bases, with 16 bases between the two germline ends. CDR3 size: 13 residues. From germline, CDR1 is KGHSH and CDR2 LQKENI. CDR3 residues: CASSPGGTLEAFF. The CDR3 DNA sequence: TGTGCCAGCTCACCCGGGGGGACCCTGGAGGCTTTCTTT.

There are a few counts of this clone. V usage is TRBV5-1 and J usage is TRBJ1-4; TRBD1 agrees at 7 bases. V shed 0 bases and J 4 bases; nucleotides not matched to a gene: 6. Germline CDR1 is SGHRS and CDR2 is YFSETQ. The CDR3 contains 16 residues. In DNA, the CDR3 is TGCGCCAGCAGCTTGGTAAGGGGACAGCGTAATGAAAAACTGTTTTTT. Encoded protein: CASSLVRGQRNEKLFF.

The gene calls are TRBV13 and TRBJ1-5; maybe TRBD1 (5 bases). CDR1 and CDR2 (germline): PRHDT, FYEKMQ (reference sequence). This CDR3 is built from 17 residues. Between the trimmed V and J ends, which lost 3 bases and 3 bases, there was a span of 18 bases. The CDR3 sequence: CASSFTGAGRNNQPQHF. The CDR3 DNA follows: TGTGCCAGCAGCTTCACTGGCGCGGGACGGAACAATCAGCCCCAGCATTTT.

The chain links TRBV7-9 to TRBJ2-7; no clear D. The germline V and J ends were trimmed by 2 bases and 4 bases, with 12 bases remaining between them. The CDR3 is made up of 14 amino acids. In germline, CDR1 is SEHNR, CDR2 FQNEAQ (reference sequence). The CDR3 DNA is TGTGCCAGCAGCTTATTTGGTAGCCGATACGAGCAGTACTTC. Amino acids: CASSLFGSRYEQYF.

This chain joins TRBV5-1 and TRBJ2-7, with TRBD2 as a possible D gene (6 bases). This CDR3 contains 15 residues. Germline V gene lookup returns CDR1 SGHRS and CDR2 YFSETQ. Deletions cut 0 bases from V and 2 bases from J, with 12 bases between. The chain's CDR3 is CASSLGLATTYEQYF. CDR3 sequence (DNA): TGCGCCAGCAGCTTGGGGCTAGCGACGACCTACGAGCAGTACTTC.

This rearrangement joins TRBV27 to TRBJ1-5, with D unclear. Germline V gene sequence: CDR1 MNHEY, CDR2 SMNVEV (reference sequence). The V end lost 2 bases, the J end lost 7 bases, and 9 bases lay between the germline ends. The CDR3 runs 13 residues. CDR3 coding DNA: TGTGCCAGCAGTTTACAGCCAAGACAGCCCCAGCATTTT. This codes for CASSLQPRQPQHF.

The V and J genes are TRBV29-1 and TRBJ2-5; D gene uncertain. The end of the DNA aligns better with TRBJ2-7, so the J call may be wrong. This CDR3 has 15 residues. From germline, CDR1 is SQVTM and CDR2 ANQGSEA. Written as DNA, the CDR3 is TGCAGCGTTGAGGGCGACCGGCGGAGCTCCTACGAGCAGTACTTC. It encodes CSVEGDRRSSYEQYF.

V usage is TRBV30 and J usage is TRBJ1-2, with D possibly TRBD1 on 6 matching bases. The CDR3 runs 16 residues. Germline assignment: CDR1 GTSNPN and CDR2 SVGIG (reference sequence). V shed 2 bases and J shed 4 bases, with 20 bases lying between them. The CDR3 loop reads CAWSRDNMVTVYGYTF. CDR3 bases: TGTGCCTGGAGTAGGGACAACATGGTCACGGTCTATGGCTACACCTTC.

The chain uses TRBV4-1 and TRBJ2-3; 8 bases agree with TRBD1. V was pared by 4 bases and J by 2 bases, with 5 bases of the junction left unmatched. CDR3 length: 15 residues. Germline assignment: CDR1 MGHRA and CDR2 YSYEKL. CDR3 coding DNA: TGCGCCAGCAGCCCGCGGACAGGGATCACAGATACGCAGTATTTT. Amino acid sequence: CASSPRTGITDTQYF.

This clone was picked up a small number of times. The chain employs TRBV18 and TRBJ1-5, with 7 bases fitting TRBD1. The CDR3 consists of 17 residues. The germline V gene has CDR1 KGHSH and CDR2 LQKENI. Trimming at V came to 0 bases and at J to 4 bases, leaving 9 bases not matched to a gene. CDR3 loop: CASSPPPTGKLNQPQHF. The CDR3 DNA follows: TGTGCCAGCTCACCACCCCCGACAGGGAAGTTGAATCAGCCCCAGCATTTT.

The chain carries TRBV10-1 and TRBJ2-1; TRBD1 is a possible D gene (5 bases). Germline V gene lookup returns CDR1 WNHNN and CDR2 SYGVQD (reference sequence). The CDR3 is made up of 15 amino acids. V was clipped by 3 bases and J by 2 bases, with 11 bases between them. CDR3 sequence reads: CASSDPDRAYNEQFF. CDR3 bases: TGCGCCAGCAGTGATCCCGACAGAGCCTACAATGAGCAGTTCTTC.

This clone was observed many times. At the DNA level, this CDR3 is encoded by other sequences in the same sample as well. The chain links TRBV5-1 to TRBJ2-3, with D perhaps matching TRBD2 (5 bases). Germline lookup yields CDR1 SGHRS and CDR2 YFSETQ. Between the trimmed V and J ends, which lost 0 bases and 5 bases, there was a span of 10 bases. The CDR3 runs to 14 residues. The DNA for the CDR3 is TGCGCCAGCAGCTTGGGCACCGGAGGAGATACGCAGTATTTT. Amino acids: CASSLGTGGDTQYF.